This passage covers 5 T cell receptor beta chains from one sample sequenced in a study of shared clonotypes between healthy human individuals. Naive CD8 populations comprised CD45RO-negative cells positively selected for CCR7, excluding terminally differentiated effector memory CD45RA+ cells. This table comes from immunoSEQ multiplex PCR, and its TCRdb copy is limited to in-frame clones, with some not included. Here the sample spans around 2,000,000 clones, 93% being singletons. The specimen sequenced was naive CD8+ T cells from PBMCs. Source of these receptors: a man younger than 35 in good health. Some clones in this sample may be carry-over from other donors' samples.

J is TRBJ2-1 and V is TRBV7-9; 9 bases align to TRBD2. This CDR3 has 16 amino acids. CDR1 and CDR2 from the germline V gene are SEHNR and FQNEAQ (reference sequence). V trimming: 5 bases; J trimming: 7 bases; junction bases outside the gene matches: 12. CDR3 in amino acids: CASSGPTSGGGNEQFF. For the CDR3, the DNA is TGTGCCAGCAGCGGACCGACTAGCGGAGGCGGGAATGAGCAGTTCTTC.

The chain has TRBV19 and TRBJ2-2; no reliable D call. The CDR3 consists of 12 residues. CDR1 and CDR2 from the germline V gene are LNHDA and SQIVND (reference sequence). V was shortened by 2 bases and J by 6 bases, with 4 bases between the two germline ends. CDR3 region: CASSITPGELFF. The CDR3 DNA reads TGTGCCAGTAGTATAACCCCCGGGGAGCTGTTTTTT.

This sequence joins TRBV6-6 and TRBJ2-3; 7 nucleotides align to TRBD2. The CDR3 has 15 residues. The ends lost 1 base at V and 4 bases at J; junction bases unmatched: 5. Per germline, CDR1 MNHNY and CDR2 SVGAGI (reference sequence). CDR3 residues: CASSYFAGASDTQYF. The CDR3 region has the DNA TGTGCCAGCAGTTACTTTGCGGGAGCCTCAGATACGCAGTATTTT.

The rearrangement uses TRBV19 and TRBJ2-1; D is unclear. Per germline, CDR1 LNHDA and CDR2 SQIVND (reference sequence). This CDR3 is built from 16 residues. The ends were cut back, 2 bases at V and 0 bases at J, with 11 bases in the middle. CDR3 DNA: TGTGCCAGTAGTATAAGGCCAGTGAGCTCCTACAATGAGCAGTTCTTC. This codes for CASSIRPVSSYNEQFF. Full variable domain (outside the CDR3, taken from reference TRBV19 and TRBJ2-1): DGGITQSPKYLFRKEGQNVTLSCEQNLNHDAMYWYRQDPGQGLRLIYYSQIVNDFQKGDIAEGYSVSREKKESFPLTVTSAQKNPTAFYLCASSIRPVSSYNEQFFGPGTRLTVL.

The V and J genes are TRBV6-5 and TRBJ1-2; D gene uncertain. Germline CDR1 MNHEY, CDR2 SVGAGI. The CDR3 consists of 13 residues. The germline V and J ends were trimmed by 2 bases and 8 bases, with 12 bases remaining between them. The CDR3 coding sequence is TGTGCCAGCAGTTACGTGAGTGCGGGAGGCTACACCTTC. Translated: CASSYVSAGGYTF.